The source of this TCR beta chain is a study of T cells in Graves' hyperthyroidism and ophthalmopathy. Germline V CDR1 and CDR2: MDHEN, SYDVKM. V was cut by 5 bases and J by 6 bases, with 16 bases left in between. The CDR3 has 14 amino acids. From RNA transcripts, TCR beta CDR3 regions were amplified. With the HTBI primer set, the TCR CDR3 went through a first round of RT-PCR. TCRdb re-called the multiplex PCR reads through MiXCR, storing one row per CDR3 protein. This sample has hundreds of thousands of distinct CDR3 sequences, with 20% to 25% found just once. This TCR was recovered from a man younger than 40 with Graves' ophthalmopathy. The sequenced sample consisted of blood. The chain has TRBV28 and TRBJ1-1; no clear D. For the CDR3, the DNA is TGTGCCAGCAGTGGCGTTGGAGCCGACGCTGAAGCTTTCTTT. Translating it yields CASSGVGADAEAFF. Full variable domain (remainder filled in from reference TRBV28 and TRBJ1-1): DVKVTQSSRYLVKRTGEKVFLECVQDMDHENMFWYRQDPGLGLRLIYFSYDVKMKEKGDIPEGYSVSREKKERFSLILESASTNQTSMYLCASSGVGADAEAFFGQGTRLTVV.